This T cell receptor beta chain was sequenced in a study of blood T cells in healthy people across ages. In the study overall: Capture via template switching afforded approximately one barcoded beta molecule per two T cells.

The second PCR ran roughly 7 to 11 cycles with a sample-barcoded 5' primer and J-beta primers. TCRdb reprocessed the 5' RACE reads with MiXCR, giving one entry per CDR3 protein. The sample consists of about 930,000 distinct CDR3 sequences, almost 30% of them appearing once. Germline V gene data show CDR1 as SGDLS and CDR2 as YYNGEE. CDR3 size: 14 residues. V was pared by 4 bases and J by 5 bases, with 6 bases of the junction left unmatched. Researchers report isolating at least 6 million PBMCs per sample. Extraction of total RNA produced a minimum of 5.5 micrograms from each sample. This clonotype was seen at least ten times. These sequences were also reported in another study, on T cells of mothers and their children.

Sequencing was performed on blood. The chain uses TRBV9 and TRBJ2-7; TRBD1 aligns across 10 bases. The origin of this receptor is a woman aged 40 to 50 in good health. CDR3 residues: CASSSATGGDEQYF. The DNA of the CDR3 is TGTGCCAGCAGCTCCGCGACAGGGGGCGACGAGCAGTACTTC.